The rows below give T cell receptor beta chains drawn from one sample of a study of blood T cell repertoires in COVID-19. The assay was immunoSEQ multiplex PCR, and TCRdb's table has in-frame clones only and misses some. The sample gives some 80,000 clones, approximately 86% of which show up once; roughly 19% is in the top ten. The sequenced sample consisted of peripheral blood. These receptors came from a human donor in a cohort sampled during active COVID-19. The CDR3 runs from the conserved cysteine through the conserved F or W. The order of the fields is CDR3 protein, J gene, D gene, V gene. A D gene is named only where the DNA matches it firmly.

CDR3aa: CATGLAGATGELFF
j_gene: TRBJ2-2
d_gene: TRBD2
v_gene: TRBV15

CDR3aa: CASTFSGGSSYEQYF
j_gene: TRBJ2-7
d_gene: TRBD2
v_gene: TRBV2

CDR3aa: CSVMDGGPYGYTF
j_gene: TRBJ1-2
d_gene: NA
v_gene: TRBV29-1

CDR3aa: CASSVQATYEQYF
j_gene: TRBJ2-7
d_gene: NA
v_gene: TRBV6-6

CDR3aa: CASSLVWDSGYNEQFF
j_gene: TRBJ2-1
d_gene: TRBD1
v_gene: TRBV5-5

CDR3aa: CASSRAGTGVGTDTQYF
j_gene: TRBJ2-3
d_gene: TRBD1
v_gene: TRBV7-9

CDR3aa: CASSSDNNYGYTF
j_gene: TRBJ1-2
d_gene: NA
v_gene: TRBV7-2

CDR3aa: CAWTFNRAVAFF
j_gene: TRBJ1-1
d_gene: NA
v_gene: TRBV30

CDR3aa: CATSDLRVRGGYTF
j_gene: TRBJ1-2
d_gene: NA
v_gene: TRBV24-1

CDR3aa: CASSQRGGTDTQYF
j_gene: TRBJ2-3
d_gene: TRBD2
v_gene: TRBV6-4

CDR3aa: CASSFGQGDLQETQYF
j_gene: TRBJ2-5
d_gene: TRBD1
v_gene: TRBV7-8

CDR3aa: CASSPSSGGRAEAFF
j_gene: TRBJ1-1
d_gene: NA
v_gene: TRBV18

CDR3aa: CASSGRKRGGNEQFF
j_gene: TRBJ2-1
d_gene: TRBD2
v_gene: TRBV6-2/TRBV6-3

CDR3aa: CASSPISPTDYGYTF
j_gene: TRBJ1-2
d_gene: NA
v_gene: TRBV18

CDR3aa: CAISTTTGVTYEQYF
j_gene: TRBJ2-7
d_gene: TRBD1
v_gene: TRBV10-3

CDR3aa: CAWSLETQYF
j_gene: TRBJ2-5
d_gene: NA
v_gene: TRBV30

CDR3aa: CASSHPAAGRARETQYF
j_gene: TRBJ2-5
d_gene: TRBD2
v_gene: TRBV4-1

CDR3aa: CASSVAGQGGGEQYF
j_gene: TRBJ2-7
d_gene: NA
v_gene: TRBV9

CDR3aa: CASSQQPTGTSYEQYF
j_gene: TRBJ2-7
d_gene: TRBD1
v_gene: TRBV5-1

CDR3aa: CASSVGLAGGPEHNEQFF
j_gene: TRBJ2-1
d_gene: TRBD2
v_gene: TRBV9

CDR3aa: CASSSTGGRPTEAFF
j_gene: TRBJ1-1
d_gene: TRBD1
v_gene: TRBV5-1

CDR3aa: CASSPRGWNYGYTF
j_gene: TRBJ1-2
d_gene: TRBD1
v_gene: TRBV11-3

CDR3aa: CASSRTGFGAEAFF
j_gene: TRBJ1-1
d_gene: TRBD1
v_gene: TRBV4-1

CDR3aa: CASSEQGAEQFF
j_gene: TRBJ2-1
d_gene: NA
v_gene: TRBV21-1